A selection of T cell receptor beta chains follows, all from one sample in a study of blood T cell repertoires in COVID-19. TCRdb's copy holds only in-frame clones and misses some; the assay was immunoSEQ multiplex PCR. This table has around 160,000 clones, roughly 90% appearing once. Sequenced: peripheral blood. These receptors were collected from a human donor in a cohort sampled during active COVID-19. Both conserved end residues are part of each CDR3. D genes are given only for firm matches. Rows may omit the clone size; those that give it use once, few, many or a size class.

d_call,j_call,clone_size,v_call,cdr3_nt,cdr3_aa
.,TRBJ2-3,.,TRBV21-1,TGTGCCAGCAGCGAGGAGGACAGGGTGGTCACAGATACGCAGTATTTT,CASSEEDRVVTDTQYF
.,TRBJ2-5,.,TRBV19,TGTGCCAGTAGTATCGGGGGTGGGACAGAAAAAGAGACCCAGTACTTC,CASSIGGGTEKETQYF
TRBD2,TRBJ2-5,.,TRBV25-1,TGTGCCAGCAGTGACCTGACTAGCCGAGAAGAGACCCAGTACTTC,CASSDLTSREETQYF
TRBD1,TRBJ1-6,.,TRBV4-3,TGCGCCAGCAGCCAGTTTACAGGGGACGGGCCCCCCTCGCCCCTCCACTTT,CASSQFTGDGPPSPLHF
.,TRBJ1-2,.,TRBV4-3,TGCGCCAGCAGCCTAATTCAGGAATTTGCTAACTATGGCTACACCTTC,CASSLIQEFANYGYTF
.,TRBJ2-1,.,TRBV4-3,TGCGCCAGCAGCCAAGATTTCCACGGGGATCCTGAGCAGTTCTTC,CASSQDFHGDPEQFF
TRBD1,TRBJ2-7,.,TRBV19,TGTGCCAGTAGCTCGGGGACAGAAAACTACGAGCAGTACTTC,CASSSGTENYEQYF
TRBD1,TRBJ2-7,.,TRBV6-2/TRBV6-3,TGTGCCAGCAGCGACAGGGCTAGAACCGTCTCCTACGAGCAGTACTTC,CASSDRARTVSYEQYF
TRBD1,TRBJ2-3,.,TRBV4-1,TGCGCCAGCAGCCGGGGACAGCACACAGATACGCAGTATTTT,CASSRGQHTDTQYF
TRBD2,TRBJ2-1,.,TRBV4-1,TGCGCCAGCAGTCCCACTTTAGCGGGGGCCCTTGCCGAGCAGTTCTTC,CASSPTLAGALAEQFF
TRBD1,TRBJ1-5,.,TRBV27,TGTGCCAGCAGTGCCCGGACAGGGTCTTATCAGCCCCAGCATTTT,CASSARTGSYQPQHF
TRBD1,TRBJ1-2,.,TRBV7-9,TGTGCCAGCAGCCCCAGGGGGGACTATGGCTACACCTTC,CASSPRGDYGYTF
TRBD1,TRBJ2-5,.,TRBV7-8,TGTGCCAGCAGCTCAAGTGGGACAGGGAAGGAGACCCAGTACTTC,CASSSSGTGKETQYF
.,TRBJ2-6,.,TRBV5-1,TGCGCCAGCAGCTTGGATGGAACAGGAACCTCTGGGGCCAACGTCCTGACTTTC,CASSLDGTGTSGANVLTF
.,TRBJ1-6,.,TRBV6-1,TGTGCCAGCAGTGAAAGACAGAGCTCCTATAATTCACCCCTCCACTTT,CASSERQSSYNSPLHF
TRBD1,TRBJ2-7,.,TRBV7-9,TGTGCCAGCAGCTTAGGGGACAGGGCTGAACACGAGCAGTACTTC,CASSLGDRAEHEQYF
TRBD1,TRBJ1-2,.,TRBV9,TGTGCCAGCAGCGTAGCTCCGCAGGGGGCGAATGTGCATGGCTACACCTTC,CASSVAPQGANVHGYTF
.,TRBJ2-7,.,TRBV28,TGTGCCAGCAGGGGAGGCGGGGGCCCCTCCTACGAGCAGTACTTC,CASRGGGGPSYEQYF
.,TRBJ2-7,.,TRBV3-1/TRBV3-2,TGTGCCAGCAGCCAACACTACGAGCAGTACTTC,CASSQHYEQYF
.,TRBJ1-1,.,TRBV7-2,TGTGCCAGCAGCTTGCAGGGGATCGGGAACACTGAAGCTTTCTTT,CASSLQGIGNTEAFF
.,TRBJ1-2,.,TRBV4-2,TGTGCCAGCAGCCAAAGGGCGGGGGTCCTCAGCTATGGCTACACCTTC,CASSQRAGVLSYGYTF
.,TRBJ2-1,once,TRBV5-4,TGTGCCAGCAGATTGGACTTACCAGGTGAGCAGTTCTTC,CASRLDLPGEQFF
TRBD1,TRBJ1-3,.,TRBV4-2,TGTGCCAGCAGCCAAGGGCAGGGGGCTGCCTACTCTGGAAACACCATATATTTT,CASSQGQGAAYSGNTIYF
TRBD1,TRBJ2-7,.,TRBV28,TGTGCCAGCAGTTCGACAGGGGGCCCCCCAAGGGGCGAGCAGTACTTC,CASSSTGGPPRGEQYF
.,TRBJ1-3,.,TRBV28,TGTGCCAGCAGTTTATCGGGGACAGGAAACACCATATATTTT,CASSLSGTGNTIYF
.,TRBJ2-7,few,TRBV4-1,TGCGCCAGCAGCCAAGGGGGAGGGGGCTCCTACGAGCAGTACTTC,CASSQGGGGSYEQYF
.,TRBJ1-1,.,TRBV18,TGTGCCAGCTCACCTTTGGAGGAAGGCACTGAAGCTTTCTTT,CASSPLEEGTEAFF
.,TRBJ1-6,few,TRBV7-9,TGTGCCAGCAGCTTAGTCAGGGCGAATTCACCCCTCCACTTT,CASSLVRANSPLHF
.,TRBJ1-1,.,TRBV14,TGTGCCAGCAGCCAAGAACTAGGAACACTTTCTAACACTGAAGCTTTCTTT,CASSQELGTLSNTEAFF
.,TRBJ2-6,.,TRBV30,TGTGCCTGGAGTGTAGGGGGCTCTGGGGCCAACGTCCTGACTTTC,CAWSVGGSGANVLTF
TRBD1,TRBJ1-5,once,TRBV16,TGTGCCAGCAGCCACCCCTGGGGACAGGGGGGACTTGGTCAGCCCCAGCATTTT,CASSHPWGQGGLGQPQHF
TRBD1,TRBJ1-3,.,TRBV18,TGTGCCAGCTCCCCTTCTCGGGACAGGGTTGGAAACACCATATATTTT,CASSPSRDRVGNTIYF
.,TRBJ2-1,.,TRBV30,TGTGCCTGGGGGCCCCGGAATGAGCAGTTCTTC,CAWGPRNEQFF
TRBD2,TRBJ2-3,.,TRBV28,TGTGCCACTAGCGGCGTACTAGCACAACTCACAGATACGCAGTATTTT,CATSGVLAQLTDTQYF
.,TRBJ2-3,.,TRBV7-2,TGTGCCAGCAGCTTTGGACAGCACACAGATACGCAGTATTTT,CASSFGQHTDTQYF
.,TRBJ1-1,.,TRBV6-5,TGTGCCAGCAGAGGAGGGATCGCTGAAGCTTTCTTT,CASRGGIAEAFF
.,TRBJ2-5,.,TRBV3-1/TRBV3-2,TGTGCCAGCAGCCAAGATGCTAGTACTAAGACCCAGTACTTC,CASSQDASTKTQYF
TRBD2,TRBJ2-1,.,TRBV7-2,TGTGCCAGCAGCTTTGGGACTAGTATAACGGGTGAGCAGTTCTTC,CASSFGTSITGEQFF
.,TRBJ1-1,few,TRBV18,TGTGCCAGCTCACCTCAGGGAGGCACTGAAGCTTTCTTT,CASSPQGGTEAFF
.,TRBJ2-2,.,TRBV19,TGTGCCAGTGGTGGACACTCGGCGAACACCGGGGAGCTGTTTTTT,CASGGHSANTGELFF
.,TRBJ1-2,many,TRBV12-3/TRBV12-4,TGTGCCAGCAGTTTACAGGGTTATGGCTACACCTTC,CASSLQGYGYTF
TRBD1,TRBJ2-3,.,TRBV4-2,TGTGCCAGCAGCCAAGAAGGGGCCAGGGGGACGACAGATACGCAGTATTTT,CASSQEGARGTTDTQYF
.,TRBJ2-7,.,TRBV3-1/TRBV3-2,TGTGCCAGCAGCTTAAGGAGCGGAGTCGACTCCGAGCAGTACTTC,CASSLRSGVDSEQYF
.,TRBJ2-7,.,TRBV7-2,TGTGCCAGCAGCTCACAAGGGGGGGGCTACGAGCAGTACTTC,CASSSQGGGYEQYF
TRBD1,TRBJ2-2,many,TRBV19,TGTGCCAGTAGTAAGGGACAGATGAACACCGGGGAGCTGTTTTTT,CASSKGQMNTGELFF
.,TRBJ1-6,.,TRBV4-3,TGCGCCAGCAGCCAAGATACAGGGTATATCGCAAATTCACCCCTCCACTTT,CASSQDTGYIANSPLHF
TRBD2,TRBJ2-1,few,TRBV5-1,TGCGCCAGCAGCCGGACTAGCGGGAGCAAAAATGAGCAGTTCTTC,CASSRTSGSKNEQFF
TRBD2,TRBJ2-7,.,TRBV10-2,TGCGCCAGCCAGGGCCGGGGAGGGACTCACGAGCAGTACTTC,CASQGRGGTHEQYF
.,TRBJ1-1,.,TRBV5-1,TGCGCCAGCAGCTTGGGGGAGGGGTCGGGTGAAGCTTTCTTT,CASSLGEGSGEAFF
TRBD2,TRBJ2-3,.,TRBV7-6,TGTGCCAGCAGCGGCGGCGGGAGGGCAGATACGCAGTATTTT,CASSGGGRADTQYF
TRBD1,TRBJ1-5,.,TRBV20-1,TGCAGTGCTAGTTCCGCAGGGGGCATTGGCAATCAGCCCCAGCATTTT,CSASSAGGIGNQPQHF
TRBD2,TRBJ2-5,few,TRBV7-2,TGTGCCAGCAGCTTAGTGGGTAGCGGGGCTGAGACCCAGTACTTC,CASSLVGSGAETQYF
.,TRBJ2-1,.,TRBV7-9,TGTGCCAGCAGCTCAAGCCAGGGTTTCTCCTACAATGAGCAGTTCTTC,CASSSSQGFSYNEQFF
TRBD1,TRBJ2-7,.,TRBV28,TGTGCCAGCAGTTCGGACAGGGGATCCTACGAGCAGTACTTC,CASSSDRGSYEQYF
.,TRBJ2-1,.,TRBV6-5,TGTGCCAGCAGACCTAGTGGCCGATCTCACAATGAGCAGTTCTTC,CASRPSGRSHNEQFF
.,TRBJ1-6,.,TRBV27,TGTGCCAGCAGTTTAGGGGCTTCACCCCTCCACTTT,CASSLGASPLHF
.,TRBJ2-7,.,TRBV7-6,TGTGCCAGCAGCTTAGGCACAGGTCTTTCCTACGAGCAGTACTTC,CASSLGTGLSYEQYF
.,TRBJ2-6,.,TRBV27,TGTGCCAGCAGTTTATATATAGGGGTCTCTGGGGCCAACGTCCTGACTTTC,CASSLYIGVSGANVLTF
.,TRBJ2-7,.,TRBV2,TGTGCCAGCAGTGTCGGGGACTTCGTCTCCTACGAGCAGTACTTC,CASSVGDFVSYEQYF
TRBD1,TRBJ2-6,.,TRBV28,TGTGCCAGCATCGATACCACAGGGGGCACTGGGGCCAACGTCCTGACTTTC,CASIDTTGGTGANVLTF